A single sample gave rise to the 21 T cell receptor beta chains below, sequenced in a study of human T cells and chemical hapten exposure. Time point defined: patch test 1, 2 weeks after DPC sensitization. Indicated treatment: therapeutic diphenylcyclopropenone sensitization with weekly scalp DPC. TCRdb analysed the RACE reads with MiXCR anew, one entry per CDR3 protein. Among fewer than 400,000 distinct CDR3 sequences, about 7% were seen once, and the ten largest hold 7% to 10%. Specimen: whole blood, collected in connection with sensitization to the hapten diphenylcyclopropenone (DPC). All receptors derive from a young woman with alopecia areata. Some clones in this sample may be carry-over from other donors' samples.

The chain carries TRBV29-1 and TRBJ1-2, with D unresolved. Germline V gene lookup returns CDR1 SQVTM and CDR2 ANQGSEA. The CDR3 spans 12 residues. V shed 4 bases and J shed 3 bases, with 9 bases lying between them. The CDR3 sequence is CSVGAGDYGYTF. DNA for the CDR3: TGCAGCGTTGGGGCTGGCGACTATGGCTACACCTTC.

This chain links TRBV10-3 with TRBJ2-7; 7 nucleotides line up with TRBD1. After removal of 5 bases from V and 5 bases from J, the junction contained 6 bases not matched to a gene. CDR3 length: 13 amino acids. Germline CDR1 ENHRY, CDR2 SYGVKD. The CDR3 nucleotides are TGTGCCATCAGTCTAAGACAGGGAGACGAGCAGTACTTC. It codes for CAISLRQGDEQYF.

The CDR3 loop is CASRDRSLTDTQYF. CDR3 bases: TGCGCCAGCAGAGACAGGTCCCTCACAGATACGCAGTATTTT. The rearrangement uses TRBV5-1 and TRBJ2-3; the D gene is possibly TRBD1 (6 bases). Germline CDR1 SGHRS, CDR2 YFSETQ. The V end lost 5 bases, the J end lost 2 bases, and 12 bases lay between the germline ends. The CDR3 extends over 14 amino acids.

The rearrangement joins TRBV5-1 to TRBJ1-6, with D tentatively TRBD1 (6 bases). Trimming took 1 base from V and 7 from J, leaving 9 bases between them. Germline loops: CDR1 SGHRS, CDR2 YFSETQ. The CDR3 runs to 14 residues. The DNA of the CDR3 is TGCGCCAGCAGCTTGTCAGGGGTCAATTCACCCCTCCACTTT. Amino acid sequence: CASSLSGVNSPLHF.

The gene calls are TRBV7-6 and TRBJ2-6; D assignment may be TRBD1 or TRBD2 (5 bases each). This CDR3 has 18 amino acids. Looked up from germline, CDR1 is SGHVS and CDR2 is FNYEAQ. V lost 1 base and J 7 bases, leaving 20 bases between the germline ends. CDR3 sequence: CASSLERGRQSRANVLTF. The CDR3, as DNA: TGTGCCAGCAGCTTAGAACGGGGACGACAGTCCAGAGCCAACGTCCTGACTTTC.

CDR3 nucleotides: TGTGCCAGCATGGCGAACAGGCAATACACTGAAGCTTTCTTT. This sequence encodes CASMANRQYTEAFF. This rearrangement joins TRBV2 to TRBJ1-1, with D perhaps TRBD1 (5 bases). The V and J ends lost 7 bases and 3 bases respectively, with 15 bases between them. The CDR3 extends over 14 amino acids. Germline V gene lookup returns CDR1 SNHLY and CDR2 FYNNEI.

This clonotype has at least ten counts. This chain uses TRBV2 with TRBJ2-7; D unclear. Germline values: CDR1 SNHLY, CDR2 FYNNEI. This CDR3 spans 16 amino acids. Trimming left V 4 bases short and J 6 bases short, with 22 bases between. This CDR3 reads CASSVEGPSAFAEQYF. In DNA form, the CDR3 reads TGTGCCAGCAGTGTAGAAGGCCCTAGTGCCTTCGCCGAGCAGTACTTC.

Comments on this clonotype: This may come from a read error, since a much larger clone is one base off. The chain links TRBV14 to TRBJ2-3; D uncertain. Deletions cut 1 base from V and 4 bases from J, with 15 bases between. The CDR3 is made up of 16 amino acids. Germline loops: CDR1 SGHDN, CDR2 FVKESK. The CDR3 here is CASSQVASWAADTQYF. The CDR3 nucleotides are TGTGCCAGCAGCCAAGTGGCCTCCTGGGCGGCAGATACGCAGTATTTT.

This clonotype was counted many times. The V and J genes are TRBV7-2 and TRBJ2-3; tentative D call: TRBD2 (5 bases). Deletions cut 5 bases from V and 3 bases from J, with 9 bases between. Per the germline V gene, CDR1 is SGHTA and CDR2 is FQGNSA. CDR3 length equals 13 residues. CDR3 protein: CASSRGPTDTQYF. The CDR3 DNA reads as TGTGCCAGCAGCAGAGGGCCTACAGATACGCAGTATTTT.

This clonotype appeared a few times. This chain joins TRBV6-5 and TRBJ1-1; a weak D match, TRBD1 (6 bases). V lost 0 bases and J 4 bases, leaving 12 bases between the germline ends. Germline V CDR1 and CDR2: MNHEY, SVGAGI. There are 15 residues in the CDR3. CDR3 region: CASSYSAGVGTEAFF. The CDR3, as DNA: TGTGCCAGCAGTTACTCGGCAGGGGTTGGCACTGAAGCTTTCTTT.

This clonotype has only a few counts. The rearrangement links TRBV7-3 to TRBJ1-1; possibly TRBD1 for D (5 bases). The germline V gene encodes CDR1 SGHTA and CDR2 FQGTGA. This CDR3 spans 15 amino acids. V lost 2 bases and J 1 base, leaving 11 bases between the germline ends. The CDR3 DNA is TGTGCCAGCAGCTTATGGACAATCGAGAACACTGAAGCTTTCTTT. This codes for CASSLWTIENTEAFF.

Points on this clonotype: One base away lies a much larger clone, so this may be a sequencing read error. The chain is built from TRBV3-1 and TRBJ1-2; no definite D call. The length of the CDR3 is 11 residues. Germline values: CDR1 LGHDT, CDR2 YNNKEL (reference sequence). V dropped 3 bases and J dropped 4 bases, with 3 bases sitting between them. CDR3 nucleotide sequence: TGTGCCAGCAGCCATATCTATGGCTACACCTTC. Encoded protein: CASSHIYGYTF.

The rearrangement links TRBV7-8 to TRBJ2-7; 7 bases are a match to TRBD1. There are 14 residues in the CDR3. Germline V CDR1 and CDR2: SGHVS, FQNEAQ. J was trimmed by 2 bases and V by 7 bases; bases with no gene match: 8. The DNA of the CDR3 is TGTGCCAGCATCCCTTTCGGGACAGCCTACGAGCAGTACTTC. Its translation is CASIPFGTAYEQYF.

This clonotype was seen ten or more times. V usage is TRBV20-1 and J usage is TRBJ2-4, with 8 bases lining up with TRBD1. Trimming cost V 5 bases and J 3 bases; bases outside gene matches: 6. The V gene's germline CDR1 is DFQATT and CDR2 SNEGSKA (reference sequence). This CDR3 has 14 residues. In DNA, the CDR3 is TGCAGTGCTCCAGGGGGCTGGGTCAAAAACATTCAGTACTTC. Encoded protein: CSAPGGWVKNIQYF.

This clonotype has a handful of counts. This chain uses TRBV29-1 with TRBJ1-4; 8 bases fit TRBD1. V shed 7 bases and J 7 bases; nucleotides not matched to a gene: 8. Germline V gene data show CDR1 as SQVTM and CDR2 as ANQGSEA. There are 13 residues in the CDR3. The CDR3 coding sequence is TGCAGCGGAATCAGGGGGCTTGGTGAAAAACTGTTTTTT. This encodes CSGIRGLGEKLFF.

This clonotype was observed a few times. This chain connects TRBV20-1 to TRBJ1-6; possible D gene TRBD1, 5 bases. Germline V gives CDR1 DFQATT, CDR2 SNEGSKA (reference sequence). With 6 bases removed from V and 8 bases from J, the gap between germline ends came to 14 bases. The CDR3 sequence is 13 residues long. In nucleotides, the CDR3 is TGCAGTGCCATCGCCGGGGGGGATTCACCCCTCCACTTT. Its translation is CSAIAGGDSPLHF.

This clonotype showed up just a few times. The V gene is TRBV4-1, the J gene TRBJ2-1; D unclear. CDR3 length: 14 amino acids. CDR1 and CDR2 (germline): MGHRA, YSYEKL. Trimming stripped 8 bases from V and 0 bases from J, with 11 bases between. CDR3 region: CASSDGSSYNEQFF. The DNA for the CDR3 is TGCGCCAGCTCAGATGGCAGCTCCTACAATGAGCAGTTCTTC.

This clonotype was counted between two and nine times. The rearrangement uses TRBV20-1 and TRBJ2-7; D possibly uses TRBD1 or TRBD2 (5 bases each). Germline CDR1 is DFQATT and CDR2 is SNEGSKA (reference sequence). This CDR3 is 13 amino acids long. V was pared by 5 bases and J by 4 bases, with 15 bases between. CDR3 loop: CSAGPAGTYEQYF. The CDR3 nucleotides are TGCAGTGCTGGTCCGGCAGGGACGTACGAGCAGTACTTC.

This clonotype was counted a few times. The chain joins TRBV29-1 to TRBJ2-3; tentative D call: TRBD2 (5 bases). Germline V CDR1 and CDR2: SQVTM, ANQGSEA. V lost 4 bases to trimming and J lost 1 base, with 12 bases between them. This CDR3 region has 14 residues. The CDR3 DNA follows: TGCAGCGTTGTTACGGGGTCGGGCACAGATACGCAGTATTTT. Its translation is CSVVTGSGTDTQYF.

V and J are TRBV18 and TRBJ1-6, with TRBD1 as a possible D gene (6 bases). Deletions cut 1 base from V and 11 bases from J, with 6 bases between. The CDR3 extends over 12 amino acids. CDR1 KGHSH and CDR2 LQKENI come from the germline V gene. The CDR3 is CASSPQGAPLHF. The CDR3, as DNA: TGTGCCAGCTCACCACAGGGGGCACCCCTCCACTTT.

This clonotype has just a few counts. The V and J genes are TRBV5-4 and TRBJ1-5; D gene ambiguous. V was trimmed by 2 bases and J by 1 base, leaving 7 bases between them. CDR3 length: 14 amino acids. Germline-derived CDR1 and CDR2 are SGHNT and YYREEE (reference sequence). The CDR3 DNA sequence: TGTGCCAGCAGCTTTTTTGGGAGCAATCAGCCCCAGCATTTT. Residues: CASSFFGSNQPQHF.